What follows describes a single TCR beta chain. Per the original data handling: Researchers report that nucleated cell counts were estimated from reference gene primer amplification. Measured with immunoSEQ multiplex PCR; TCRdb has only the in-frame clones, and not every one. V and J calls plus clone size are reproduced from that table; the DNA served to infer D and trimming. In the table there are about 87,000 clones, around 86% of which are singletons. The V end lost 4 bases, the J end lost 1 base, and 10 bases lay between the germline ends. The CDR3 runs 14 residues. Germline assignment: CDR1 LNHDA and CDR2 SQIVND (reference sequence). The sample comes from a study of blood T cell repertoires in COVID-19. Study overall: Both acute and convalescent COVID-19 samples were obtained from the United States, Italy and Spain. From T cells, B-cell-depleted T cells, or PBMCs came the material, which was cDNA or gDNA.

The receptor comes from a woman in her 70s with acute or convalescent COVID-19. The material sequenced was peripheral blood. The chain uses TRBV19 and TRBJ1-1; TRBD1 might be the D (5 bases). The CDR3, as DNA: TGTGCCAGTAGTAGAATCACAGGGAACACTGAAGCTTTCTTT. This translates into CASSRITGNTEAFF.